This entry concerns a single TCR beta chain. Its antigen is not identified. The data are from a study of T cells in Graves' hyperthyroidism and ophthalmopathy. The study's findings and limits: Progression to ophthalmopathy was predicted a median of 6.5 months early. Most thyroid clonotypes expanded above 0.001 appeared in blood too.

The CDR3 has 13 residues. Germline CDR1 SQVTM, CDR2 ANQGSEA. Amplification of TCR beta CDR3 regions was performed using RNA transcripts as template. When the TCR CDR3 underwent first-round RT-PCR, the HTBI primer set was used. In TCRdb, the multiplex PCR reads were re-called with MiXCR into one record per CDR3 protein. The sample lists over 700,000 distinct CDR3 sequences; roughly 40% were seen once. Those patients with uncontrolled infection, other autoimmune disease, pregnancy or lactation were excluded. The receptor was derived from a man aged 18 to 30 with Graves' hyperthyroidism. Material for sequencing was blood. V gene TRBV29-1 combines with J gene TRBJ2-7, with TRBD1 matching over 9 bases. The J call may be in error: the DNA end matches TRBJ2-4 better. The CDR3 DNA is TGCAGCGTTGGTTGGGACAGGGACAACATTCAGTACTTC. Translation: CSVGWDRDNIQYF.